This TCR beta chain is drawn from a study of response to subunit inactivated influenza vaccine. One entry per CDR3 protein, called by TCRdb with MiXCR from the RT-PCR reads. The sample consists of 400,000 to 650,000 distinct CDR3 sequences, around 7.7% of them appearing once. Study-level points and caveats: Only a handful of new T cells, the authors suggested, are recruited with each seasonal influenza vaccination.

Germline values: CDR1 LGHDT, CDR2 YNNKEL (reference sequence). V shed 0 bases, J shed 5 bases, and the junction held 8 bases outside the gene matches. The CDR3 extends over 16 amino acids. This clonotype was observed a handful of times. The antigen is unknown. Source: PBMCs from blood, taken less than 30 months after vaccination. The origin of this receptor is a man between 50 and 75 years old who received an inactivated influenza vaccine. The chain is built from TRBV3-1 and TRBJ2-3; 7 bases map to TRBD2. The CDR3 DNA follows: TGTGCCAGCAGCCAAGAAGCCGGACTAGGAGAAGATACGCAGTATTTT. Translating gives CASSQEAGLGEDTQYF.